The rows below give T cell receptor beta chains drawn from one sample of a study of shared clonotypes between healthy human individuals. Libraries were prepared by immunoSEQ multiplex PCR; TCRdb keeps only in-frame clonotypes and omits some of them. The sample contains 1.5 million to 2.5 million clones, about 95% of which appear only once. Sequencing was performed on naive CD8+ T cells sorted from blood. Source of these receptors: a man between 18 and 29 years old in good health. Both conserved end residues are part of each CDR3. A D gene is named only where the DNA matches it firmly. Clone sizes are given selectively: once, few, many, or a class where the clone is expanded.

d_call: .; v_call: TRBV12-5; j_call: TRBJ2-2; clone_size: .; cdr3_aa: CASGSGGQGVDGELFF; cdr3_nt: TGTGCTAGTGGTTCGGGAGGACAGGGTGTCGACGGGGAGCTGTTTTTT
d_call: .; v_call: TRBV9; j_call: TRBJ2-7; clone_size: .; cdr3_aa: CASSVGPAGATYEQYF; cdr3_nt: TGTGCCAGCAGCGTAGGGCCGGCAGGGGCCACCTACGAGCAGTACTTC
d_call: .; v_call: TRBV5-1; j_call: TRBJ2-5; clone_size: .; cdr3_aa: CASSYFPQGAGETQYF; cdr3_nt: TGCGCCAGCAGCTATTTCCCACAGGGAGCCGGAGAGACCCAGTACTTC
d_call: .; v_call: TRBV30; j_call: TRBJ1-4; clone_size: once; cdr3_aa: CAWSPETTNEKLFF; cdr3_nt: TGTGCCTGGAGTCCCGAGACAACTAATGAAAAACTGTTTTTT
d_call: .; v_call: TRBV5-1; j_call: TRBJ2-5; clone_size: .; cdr3_aa: CASSSGLLYQETQYF; cdr3_nt: TGCGCCAGCAGCTCGGGACTTCTGTACCAAGAGACCCAGTACTTC
d_call: .; v_call: TRBV30; j_call: TRBJ2-1; clone_size: .; cdr3_aa: CARSVSSYNEQFF; cdr3_nt: TGTGCCCGCAGCGTGAGCTCCTACAATGAGCAGTTCTTC
d_call: TRBD2; v_call: TRBV9; j_call: TRBJ2-1; clone_size: .; cdr3_aa: CASSAPLVAGGKYNEQFF; cdr3_nt: TGTGCCAGCAGCGCACCCCTTGTAGCGGGAGGGAAGTACAATGAGCAGTTCTTC
d_call: TRBD2; v_call: TRBV5-4; j_call: TRBJ2-7; clone_size: .; cdr3_aa: CASSILAGSSYEQYF; cdr3_nt: TGTGCCAGCAGCATACTAGCGGGGAGCTCCTACGAGCAGTACTTC
d_call: TRBD2; v_call: TRBV5-4; j_call: TRBJ2-3; clone_size: .; cdr3_aa: CASSLYVAGDTDTQYF; cdr3_nt: TGTGCCAGCAGCTTGTATGTAGCGGGAGACACAGATACGCAGTATTTT
d_call: TRBD2; v_call: TRBV9; j_call: TRBJ2-5; clone_size: .; cdr3_aa: CASGRGDFQETQYF; cdr3_nt: TGTGCCAGTGGGCGGGGGGACTTCCAAGAGACCCAGTACTTC
d_call: TRBD1; v_call: TRBV29-1; j_call: TRBJ1-2; clone_size: .; cdr3_aa: CSVEGGTDFYYGYTF; cdr3_nt: TGCAGCGTTGAGGGTGGGACAGATTTCTACTATGGCTACACCTTC
d_call: TRBD2; v_call: TRBV14; j_call: TRBJ2-7; clone_size: once; cdr3_aa: CASSQDPWREGRYEQYF; cdr3_nt: TGTGCCAGCAGCCAAGACCCTTGGCGGGAGGGCCGGTACGAGCAGTACTTC
d_call: .; v_call: TRBV4-1; j_call: TRBJ2-1; clone_size: .; cdr3_aa: CASSQVGGNEQFF; cdr3_nt: TGCGCCAGCAGCCAGGTGGGGGGAAATGAGCAGTTCTTC
d_call: .; v_call: TRBV4-3; j_call: TRBJ2-2; clone_size: .; cdr3_aa: CASSRESGTMNTGELFF; cdr3_nt: TGCGCCAGCAGCCGAGAATCCGGGACAATGAACACCGGGGAGCTGTTTTTT
d_call: TRBD2; v_call: TRBV10-2; j_call: TRBJ2-5; clone_size: .; cdr3_aa: CASSGTPGLAGRGEETQYF; cdr3_nt: TGCGCCAGCAGTGGGACCCCCGGACTAGCGGGCCGAGGGGAAGAGACCCAGTACTTC
d_call: .; v_call: TRBV2; j_call: TRBJ1-6; clone_size: .; cdr3_aa: CASSEAGDTLHF; cdr3_nt: TGTGCCAGCAGTGAAGCCGGGGACACCCTCCACTTT
d_call: .; v_call: TRBV7-8; j_call: TRBJ1-2; clone_size: once; cdr3_aa: CASSTFGTYDGYTF; cdr3_nt: TGTGCCAGCAGCACCTTTGGGACATACGATGGCTACACCTTC